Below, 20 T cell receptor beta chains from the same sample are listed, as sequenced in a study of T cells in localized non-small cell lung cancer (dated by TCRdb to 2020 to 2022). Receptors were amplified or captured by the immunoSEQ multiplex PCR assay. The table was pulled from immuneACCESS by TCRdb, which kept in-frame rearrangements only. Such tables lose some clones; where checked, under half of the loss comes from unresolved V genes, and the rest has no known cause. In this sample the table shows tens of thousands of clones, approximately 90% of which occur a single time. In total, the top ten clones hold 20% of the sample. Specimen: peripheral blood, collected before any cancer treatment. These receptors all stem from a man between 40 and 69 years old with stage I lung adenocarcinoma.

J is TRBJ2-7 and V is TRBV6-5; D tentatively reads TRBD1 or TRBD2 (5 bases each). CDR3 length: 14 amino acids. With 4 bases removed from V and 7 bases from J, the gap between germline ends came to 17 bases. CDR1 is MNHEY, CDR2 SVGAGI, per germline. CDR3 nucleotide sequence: TGTGCCAGCAGTTCTCGATGGGAGTGGGGGGAGCAGTACTTC. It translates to CASSSRWEWGEQYF.

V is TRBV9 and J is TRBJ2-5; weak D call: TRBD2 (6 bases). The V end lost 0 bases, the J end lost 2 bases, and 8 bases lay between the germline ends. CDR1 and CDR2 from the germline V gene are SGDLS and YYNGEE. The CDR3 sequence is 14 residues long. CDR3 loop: CASSVGGGQETQYF. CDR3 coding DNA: TGTGCCAGCAGCGTAGGGGGAGGTCAAGAGACCCAGTACTTC.

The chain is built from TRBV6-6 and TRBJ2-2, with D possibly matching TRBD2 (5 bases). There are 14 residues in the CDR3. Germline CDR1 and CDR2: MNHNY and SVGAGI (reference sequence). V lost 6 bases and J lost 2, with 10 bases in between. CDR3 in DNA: TGTGCCAGCAGGACGGGGTTTAACACCGGGGAGCTGTTTTTT. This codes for CASRTGFNTGELFF.

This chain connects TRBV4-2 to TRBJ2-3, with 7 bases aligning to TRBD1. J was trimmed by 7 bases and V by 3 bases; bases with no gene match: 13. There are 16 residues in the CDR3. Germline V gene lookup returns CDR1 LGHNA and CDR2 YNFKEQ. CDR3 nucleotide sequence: TGTGCCAGCAGCCATGCCCATGTGACAGGGATCCATACGCAGTATTTT. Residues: CASSHAHVTGIHTQYF.

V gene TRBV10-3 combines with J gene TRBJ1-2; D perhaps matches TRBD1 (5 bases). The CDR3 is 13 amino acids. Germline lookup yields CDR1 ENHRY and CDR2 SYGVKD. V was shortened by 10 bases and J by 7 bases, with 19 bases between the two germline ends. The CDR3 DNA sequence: TGTGCCAGCACCTCCACGATTAGGGGTGGCTACACCTTC. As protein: CASTSTIRGGYTF.

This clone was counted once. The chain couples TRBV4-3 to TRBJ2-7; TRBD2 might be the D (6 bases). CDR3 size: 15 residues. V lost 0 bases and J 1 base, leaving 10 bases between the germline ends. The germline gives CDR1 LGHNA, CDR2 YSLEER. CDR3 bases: TGCGCCAGCAGCCAAGATCGGGACTCATCCTACGAGCAGTACTTC. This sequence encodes CASSQDRDSSYEQYF.

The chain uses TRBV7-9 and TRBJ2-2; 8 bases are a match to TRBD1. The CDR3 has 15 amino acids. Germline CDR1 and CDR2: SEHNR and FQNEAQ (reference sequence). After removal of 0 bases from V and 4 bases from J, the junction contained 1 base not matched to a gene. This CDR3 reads CASSLAQGVTGELFF. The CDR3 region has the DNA TGTGCCAGCAGCTTAGCACAGGGGGTCACCGGGGAGCTGTTTTTT.

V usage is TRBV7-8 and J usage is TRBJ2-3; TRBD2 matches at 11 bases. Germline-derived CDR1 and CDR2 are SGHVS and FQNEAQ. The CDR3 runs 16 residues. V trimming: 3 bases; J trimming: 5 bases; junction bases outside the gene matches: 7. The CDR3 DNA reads TGTGCCAGCAGCTTTACTAGCGGGGGCGGGGAAGATACGCAGTATTTT. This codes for CASSFTSGGGEDTQYF.

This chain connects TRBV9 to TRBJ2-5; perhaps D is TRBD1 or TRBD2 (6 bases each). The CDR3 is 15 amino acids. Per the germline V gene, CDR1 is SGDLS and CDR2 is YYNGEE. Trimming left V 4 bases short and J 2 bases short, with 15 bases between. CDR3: CASSLLGGGQETQYF. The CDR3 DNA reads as TGTGCCAGCAGCCTGCTCGGGGGCGGTCAAGAGACCCAGTACTTC.

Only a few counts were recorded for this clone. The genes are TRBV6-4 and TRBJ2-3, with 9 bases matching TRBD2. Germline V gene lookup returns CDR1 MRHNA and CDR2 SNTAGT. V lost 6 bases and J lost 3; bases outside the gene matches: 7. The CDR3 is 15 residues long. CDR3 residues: CASRHSGSETDTQYF. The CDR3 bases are TGTGCCAGCAGACATAGCGGGAGTGAGACAGATACGCAGTATTTT.

CDR3 loop: CASRESYEQYF. The CDR3 DNA is TGTGCCAGCAGGGAATCCTACGAGCAGTACTTC. The chain links TRBV2 to TRBJ2-7; D is unresolved. The CDR3 is 11 residues long. Germline values: CDR1 SNHLY, CDR2 FYNNEI. With 6 bases removed from V and 1 base from J, the gap between germline ends came to 4 bases.

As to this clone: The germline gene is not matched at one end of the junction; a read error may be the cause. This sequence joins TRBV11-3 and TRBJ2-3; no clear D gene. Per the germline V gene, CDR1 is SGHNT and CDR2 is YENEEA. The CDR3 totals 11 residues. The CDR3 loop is CASSQNIRADF. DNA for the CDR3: TGTGCCAGCAGTCAGAACATAAGGGCAGATTTT.

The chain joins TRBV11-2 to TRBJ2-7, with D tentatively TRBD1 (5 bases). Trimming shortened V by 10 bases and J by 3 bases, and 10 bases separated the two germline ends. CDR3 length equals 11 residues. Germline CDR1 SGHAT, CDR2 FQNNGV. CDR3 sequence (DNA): TGTGCCACCAGGCAGGGCTACGAGCAGTACTTC. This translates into CATRQGYEQYF.

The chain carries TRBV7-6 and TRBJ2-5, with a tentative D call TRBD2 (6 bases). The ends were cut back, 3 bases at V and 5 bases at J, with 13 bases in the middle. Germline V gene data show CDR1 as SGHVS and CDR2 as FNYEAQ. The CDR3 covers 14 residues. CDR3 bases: TGTGCCAGCAGCTTTGACGGGACTCTGGAGACCCAGTACTTC. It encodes CASSFDGTLETQYF. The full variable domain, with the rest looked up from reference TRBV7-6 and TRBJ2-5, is GAGVSQSPRYKVTKRGQDVALRCDPISGHVSLYWYRQALGQGPEFLTYFNYEAQQDKSGLPNDRFSAERPEGSISTLTIQRTEQRDSAMYRCASSFDGTLETQYFGPGTRLLVL.

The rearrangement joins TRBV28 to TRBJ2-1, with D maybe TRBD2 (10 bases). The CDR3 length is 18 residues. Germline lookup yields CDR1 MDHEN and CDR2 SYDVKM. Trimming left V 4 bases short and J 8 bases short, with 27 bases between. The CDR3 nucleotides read TGTGCCAGCAGTTGGGGGACAGGGAAGTCTAGCGGGAGCGATGAGCAGTTCTTC. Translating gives CASSWGTGKSSGSDEQFF.

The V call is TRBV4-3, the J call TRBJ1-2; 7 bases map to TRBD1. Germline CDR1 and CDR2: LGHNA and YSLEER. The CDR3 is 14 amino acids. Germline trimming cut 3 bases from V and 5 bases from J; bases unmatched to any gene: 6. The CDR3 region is CASSQQTGTYGYTF. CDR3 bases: TGCGCCAGCAGCCAGCAGACAGGGACGTATGGCTACACCTTC.

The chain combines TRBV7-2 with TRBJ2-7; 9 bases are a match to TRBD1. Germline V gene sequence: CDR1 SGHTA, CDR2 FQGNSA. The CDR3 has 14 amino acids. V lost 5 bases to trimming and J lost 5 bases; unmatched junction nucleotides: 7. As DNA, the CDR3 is TGTGCCAGCAGCCCAAAGGGACAGGGAGACGAGCAGTACTTC. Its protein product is CASSPKGQGDEQYF.

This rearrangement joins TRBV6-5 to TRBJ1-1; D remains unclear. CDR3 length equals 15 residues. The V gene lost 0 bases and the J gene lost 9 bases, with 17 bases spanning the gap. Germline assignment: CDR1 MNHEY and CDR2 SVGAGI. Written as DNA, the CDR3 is TGTGCCAGCAGTTACTCCGAGGGTGCGGGTTACAAAGCTTTCTTT. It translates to CASSYSEGAGYKAFF.

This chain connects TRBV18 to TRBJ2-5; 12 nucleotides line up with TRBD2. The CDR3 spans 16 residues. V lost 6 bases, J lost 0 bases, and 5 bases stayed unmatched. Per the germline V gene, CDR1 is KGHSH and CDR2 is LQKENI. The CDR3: CASSQWTSGDQETQYF. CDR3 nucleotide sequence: TGTGCCAGCTCCCAATGGACTAGCGGGGACCAAGAGACCCAGTACTTC. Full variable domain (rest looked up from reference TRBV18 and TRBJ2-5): NAGVMQNPRHLVRRRGQEARLRCSPMKGHSHVYWYRQLPEEGLKFMVYLQKENIIDESGMPKERFSAEFPKEGPSILRIQQVVRGDSAAYFCASSQWTSGDQETQYFGPGTRLLVL.

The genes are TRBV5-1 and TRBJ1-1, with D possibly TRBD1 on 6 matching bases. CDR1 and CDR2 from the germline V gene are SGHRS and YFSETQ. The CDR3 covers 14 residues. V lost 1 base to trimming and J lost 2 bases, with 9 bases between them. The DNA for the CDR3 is TGCGCCAGCAGCTTGCGACAGGCCAACACTGAAGCTTTCTTT. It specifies CASSLRQANTEAFF.